Presented here are 24 T cell receptor beta chains from one specimen sequenced in a study of cytomegalovirus exposure and HLA in healthy donors. TCRdb's table, derived via immunoSEQ multiplex PCR, lists solely in-frame clones and lacks some. This sample has about 150,000 clones, with about 86% found just once. Sequenced input: PBMCs. Every receptor here comes from a human donor in good health.

The chain is built from TRBV11-2 and TRBJ2-2; tentative D call: TRBD1 (6 bases). Germline CDR1 reads SGHAT; CDR2 reads FQNNGV. V dropped 8 bases and J dropped 3 bases, with 10 bases sitting between them. CDR3 size: 13 residues. CDR3 region: CASEGQHTGELFF. In nucleotides, the CDR3 is TGTGCCAGCGAAGGACAGCACACCGGGGAGCTGTTTTTT.

This chain connects TRBV19 to TRBJ2-1; 7 nucleotides line up with TRBD1. Germline V CDR1 and CDR2: LNHDA, SQIVND (reference sequence). Unmatched junction bases numbered 2, after V lost 1 base and J lost 2 bases. The CDR3 totals 15 residues. CDR3 protein: CASSIGQGTYNEQFF. For the CDR3, the DNA is TGTGCCAGTAGTATAGGACAGGGAACCTACAATGAGCAGTTCTTC. Based on the CDR3 plus reference TRBV19 and TRBJ2-1, the full variable domain is DGGITQSPKYLFRKEGQNVTLSCEQNLNHDAMYWYRQDPGQGLRLIYYSQIVNDFQKGDIAEGYSVSREKKESFPLTVTSAQKNPTAFYLCASSIGQGTYNEQFFGPGTRLTVL.

There are a few counts of this clone. The chain uses TRBV19 and TRBJ1-2; D not certain. The CDR3 covers 15 residues. Germline CDR1 and CDR2: LNHDA and SQIVND (reference sequence). V was pared by 4 bases and J by 2 bases, with 14 bases between. The DNA of the CDR3 is TGTGCCAGTAGTACCGCCGCGGCTGGAAACTATGGCTACACCTTC. This gives the protein CASSTAAAGNYGYTF. Together with reference TRBV19 and TRBJ1-2, the CDR3 gives the full variable domain: DGGITQSPKYLFRKEGQNVTLSCEQNLNHDAMYWYRQDPGQGLRLIYYSQIVNDFQKGDIAEGYSVSREKKESFPLTVTSAQKNPTAFYLCASSTAAAGNYGYTFGSGTRLTVV.

The rearrangement uses TRBV5-1 and TRBJ2-2; 8 bases fit TRBD1. CDR1 and CDR2 (germline): SGHRS, YFSETQ. The CDR3 is 15 amino acids. The J segment lost 3 bases and the V segment lost 0 bases, leaving 1 base of the junction unmatched. CDR3 region: CASSLGDRYTGELFF. CDR3 DNA sequence: TGCGCCAGCAGCTTGGGGGACAGGTACACCGGGGAGCTGTTTTTT.

The chain recombines TRBV12-5 with TRBJ2-1, with D uncertain. The germline gives CDR1 LGHNT, CDR2 FRNRAP. CDR3 length: 12 amino acids. V was pared by 2 bases and J by 8 bases, with 7 bases between. The CDR3 protein is CASGLSRDEQFF. In DNA, the CDR3 is TGTGCTAGTGGTTTGAGCCGGGATGAGCAGTTCTTC.

The rearrangement links TRBV6-1 to TRBJ2-7; D gene ambiguous. The V gene's germline CDR1 is MNHNS and CDR2 SASEGT. Deletions cut 1 base from V and 3 bases from J, with 7 bases between. The CDR3 sequence is 13 residues long. As DNA, the CDR3 is TGTGCCAGCAGTGAAGGCCCAGACTACGAGCAGTACTTC. Its translation: CASSEGPDYEQYF.

CDR3 bases: TGCGCCAGCAGCCAAGAGAGGGCTAGCGGGGGGTCAGATACGCAGTATTTT. As protein: CASSQERASGGSDTQYF. The gene calls are TRBV4-1 and TRBJ2-3; 11 bases match TRBD2. Germline-derived CDR1 and CDR2 are MGHRA and YSYEKL. Losses at the gene ends were 0 bases for V and 4 bases for J; bases not matched to a gene: 6. There are 17 residues in the CDR3.

The chain links TRBV5-1 to TRBJ2-5; 7 bases align to TRBD1. The CDR3 is 15 amino acids. Losses at the gene ends were 2 bases for V and 1 base for J; bases not matched to a gene: 5. Germline loops: CDR1 SGHRS, CDR2 YFSETQ. The DNA for the CDR3 is TGCGCCAGCAGCTTCAACAGGGGATCCCAAGAGACCCAGTACTTC. Translated: CASSFNRGSQETQYF.

This chain links TRBV19 with TRBJ1-1; D possibly corresponds to TRBD1 (5 bases). This CDR3 is built from 14 residues. Trimming removed 6 bases from V and 1 base from J, with 12 bases in between. The V gene's germline CDR1 is LNHDA and CDR2 SQIVND (reference sequence). CDR3 protein: CASSFGHPNTEAFF. The CDR3, as DNA: TGTGCCAGTAGCTTTGGACACCCGAACACTGAAGCTTTCTTT.

This chain connects TRBV19 to TRBJ1-3; tentatively, D is TRBD1 (5 bases). The CDR3 is made up of 16 amino acids. Trimming shortened V by 7 bases and J by 0 bases, and 16 bases separated the two germline ends. Germline V lookup: CDR1 LNHDA, CDR2 SQIVND (reference sequence). The CDR3 sequence: CASTASGALSGNTIYF. The CDR3 nucleotides read TGTGCCAGTACCGCAAGCGGGGCTCTCTCTGGAAACACCATATATTTT.

The rearrangement links TRBV6-6 to TRBJ2-7; D is perhaps TRBD2 (6 bases). Trimming left V 2 bases short and J 5 bases short, with 19 bases between. The CDR3 contains 16 residues. Germline V gene sequence: CDR1 MNHNY, CDR2 SVGAGI (reference sequence). CDR3 region: CASSYVGGSILHEQYF. As DNA, the CDR3 is TGTGCCAGCAGTTACGTCGGGGGTTCGATACTCCACGAGCAGTACTTC.

This chain joins TRBV5-4 and TRBJ2-4; 9 nucleotides agree with TRBD1. V gave up 4 bases and J gave up 7 bases; unmatched junction bases: 12. The CDR3 extends over 16 amino acids. The germline CDR1 and CDR2 sequences are SGHNT and YYREEE (reference sequence). Written as DNA, the CDR3 is TGTGCCAGCAGCCAACTCACGACAGGGGGAATTAACATTCAGTACTTC. It encodes CASSQLTTGGINIQYF.

V and J are TRBV7-9 and TRBJ2-7; TRBD1 aligns across 8 bases. With 4 bases clipped from V and 7 bases from J, the junction kept 3 bases outside the gene matches. CDR1 and CDR2 from the germline V gene are SEHNR and FQNEAQ (reference sequence). CDR3 length: 12 amino acids. For the CDR3, the DNA is TGTGCCAGCAGCTACGGACAGGGTGAGCAGTACTTC. Translating gives CASSYGQGEQYF.

The J gene is TRBJ2-3, the V gene TRBV5-1, with D perhaps TRBD1 (6 bases). CDR3 size: 14 residues. V was trimmed by 0 bases and J by 5 bases, leaving 10 bases between them. Germline CDR1 SGHRS, CDR2 YFSETQ. The CDR3 sequence: CASSLANREDTQYF. CDR3 nucleotide sequence: TGCGCCAGCAGCTTGGCCAACAGGGAAGATACGCAGTATTTT.

This chain joins TRBV6-5 and TRBJ1-2; tentative D call: TRBD1 (6 bases). The V gene lost 7 bases and the J gene lost 2 bases, with 8 bases spanning the gap. This CDR3 has 12 amino acids. Germline CDR1 is MNHEY and CDR2 is SVGAGI. This chain's CDR3 is CASKRGNYGYTF. In DNA, the CDR3 is TGTGCCAGCAAAAGGGGGAACTATGGCTACACCTTC.

The V and J genes are TRBV9 and TRBJ2-6; 7 bases are a match to TRBD1. Germline CDR1 and CDR2: SGDLS and YYNGEE. V dropped 3 bases and J dropped 0; count of bases not matched to a gene: 9. The CDR3 spans 18 residues. The CDR3 nucleotides read TGTGCCAGCAGCGGTGACAGGGAACTAGTCTCTGGGGCCAACGTCCTGACTTTC. This gives the protein CASSGDRELVSGANVLTF.

The chain carries TRBV9 and TRBJ2-7; no clear D gene. CDR3 length equals 13 residues. Deletions cut 10 bases from V and 3 bases from J, with 17 bases between. Germline CDR1 and CDR2: SGDLS and YYNGEE. This CDR3 is CAPKPHGHYEQYF. The DNA for the CDR3 is TGTGCCCCCAAGCCCCACGGTCACTACGAGCAGTACTTC. The full variable domain, completed using reference TRBV9 and TRBJ2-7, is DSGVTQTPKHLITATGQRVTLRCSPRSGDLSVYWYQQSLDQGLQFLIQYYNGEERAKGNILERFSAQQFPDLHSELNLSSLELGDSALYFCAPKPHGHYEQYFGPGTRLTVT.

The genes are TRBV2 and TRBJ1-5; D perhaps matches TRBD1 (6 bases). The CDR3 loop spans 13 amino acids. CDR1 is SNHLY, CDR2 FYNNEI, per germline. V lost 8 bases and J lost 4, with 12 bases in between. Here the CDR3 DNA reads TGTGCCAGCGGACGGACAGTTAATCAGCCCCAGCATTTT. It encodes CASGRTVNQPQHF.

The chain employs TRBV5-1 and TRBJ2-2, with TRBD2 matching over 14 bases. This CDR3 contains 19 residues. V shed 0 bases and J 2 bases; nucleotides not matched to a gene: 6. From germline, CDR1 is SGHRS and CDR2 YFSETQ. The CDR3 region has the DNA TGCGCCAGCAGCTTGGCCGGGACTAGCGGGGGCTATAACACCGGGGAGCTGTTTTTT. Residues: CASSLAGTSGGYNTGELFF. Looking up the rest from reference TRBV5-1 and TRBJ2-2 gives the full variable domain: KAGVTQTPRYLIKTRGQQVTLSCSPISGHRSVSWYQQTPGQGLQFLFEYFSETQRNKGNFPGRFSGRQFSNSRSEMNVSTLELGDSALYLCASSLAGTSGGYNTGELFFGEGSRLTVL.

The V gene is TRBV29-1, the J gene TRBJ2-7, with TRBD1 as a possible D gene (5 bases). The V end lost 6 bases, the J end lost 2 bases, and 11 bases lay between the germline ends. This CDR3 has 12 residues. Per germline, CDR1 SQVTM and CDR2 ANQGSEA. In DNA, the CDR3 is TGCAGCGTCCAGGGATTTACCTACGAGCAGTACTTC. This sequence encodes CSVQGFTYEQYF.

The rearrangement uses TRBV28 and TRBJ1-1; D possibly corresponds to TRBD1 (6 bases). The ends were cut back, 4 bases at V and 1 base at J, with 16 bases in the middle. The germline gives CDR1 MDHEN, CDR2 SYDVKM. The CDR3 contains 16 residues. CDR3 residues: CASSSEQGKRNTEAFF. The DNA for the CDR3 is TGTGCCAGCAGTTCCGAACAGGGAAAGAGGAACACTGAAGCTTTCTTT.

This chain connects TRBV5-1 to TRBJ2-7; TRBD2 aligns across 12 bases. There are 15 residues in the CDR3. Germline V gives CDR1 SGHRS, CDR2 YFSETQ. Unmatched junction bases numbered 5, after V lost 0 bases and J lost 7 bases. Here the CDR3 reads CASSLASGRAAEQYF. In nucleotides, the CDR3 is TGCGCCAGCAGCTTGGCTAGCGGGAGGGCCGCGGAGCAGTACTTC.

The chain employs TRBV5-1 and TRBJ2-3; 12 nucleotides line up with TRBD2. The CDR3 spans 15 residues. From germline, CDR1 is SGHRS and CDR2 YFSETQ. Germline trimming cut 0 bases from V and 4 bases from J; bases unmatched to any gene: 0. The CDR3: CASSLGLAGADTQYF. The CDR3 DNA reads TGCGCCAGCAGCTTGGGACTAGCGGGGGCAGATACGCAGTATTTT.

This rearrangement joins TRBV7-9 to TRBJ2-7; perhaps TRBD2 as D (6 bases). CDR3 length equals 17 residues. V was pared by 1 base and J by 3 bases, with 19 bases between. CDR1 and CDR2 (germline): SEHNR, FQNEAQ (reference sequence). CDR3 in amino acids: CASSLVNGGRTSYEQYF. CDR3 nucleotide sequence: TGTGCCAGCAGCTTAGTAAACGGGGGACGCACCAGCTACGAGCAGTACTTC.